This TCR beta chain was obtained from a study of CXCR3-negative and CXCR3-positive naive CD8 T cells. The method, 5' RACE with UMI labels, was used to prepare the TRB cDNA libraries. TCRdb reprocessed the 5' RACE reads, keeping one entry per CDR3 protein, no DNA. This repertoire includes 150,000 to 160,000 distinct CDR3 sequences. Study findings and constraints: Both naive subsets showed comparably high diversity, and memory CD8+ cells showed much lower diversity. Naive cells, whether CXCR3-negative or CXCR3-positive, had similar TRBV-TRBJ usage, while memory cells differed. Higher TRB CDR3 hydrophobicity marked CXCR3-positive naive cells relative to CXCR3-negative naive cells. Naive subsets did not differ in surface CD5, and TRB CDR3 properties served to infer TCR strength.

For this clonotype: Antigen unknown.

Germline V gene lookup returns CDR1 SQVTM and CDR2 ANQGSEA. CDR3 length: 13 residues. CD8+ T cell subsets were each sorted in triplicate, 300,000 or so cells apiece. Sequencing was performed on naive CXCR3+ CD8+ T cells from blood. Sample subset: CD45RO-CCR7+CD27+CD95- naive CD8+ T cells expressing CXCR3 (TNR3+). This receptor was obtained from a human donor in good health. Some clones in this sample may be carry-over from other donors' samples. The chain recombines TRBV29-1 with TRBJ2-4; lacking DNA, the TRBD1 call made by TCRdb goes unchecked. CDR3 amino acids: CSVEQGARNIQYF.